A single sample gave rise to the 30 T cell receptor beta chains below, sequenced in a study of blood T cell repertoires in COVID-19. Assay used: immunoSEQ multiplex PCR; TCRdb lists only in-frame clones, some missing. This sample has about 110,000 clones, with roughly 80% found just once. Input material: peripheral blood. The receptors come from a woman at least 80 years old with acute or convalescent COVID-19.

This clone was detected only a few times. The V and J genes are TRBV7-9 and TRBJ1-1; no clear D gene. The V end was cut by 2 bases, the J end by 11 bases, with 12 bases between. CDR3 length: 12 residues. The germline V gene encodes CDR1 SEHNR and CDR2 FQNEAQ (reference sequence). The CDR3 region is CASSLKATEAFF. In DNA form, the CDR3 reads TGTGCCAGCAGCTTAAAAGCCACGGAGGCTTTCTTT. The complete variable domain, with remaining parts taken from reference TRBV7-9 and TRBJ1-1, reads DTGVSQNPRHKITKRGQNVTFRCDPISEHNRLYWYRQTLGQGPEFLTYFQNEAQLEKSRLLSDRFSAERPKGSFSTLEIQRTEQGDSAMYLCASSLKATEAFFGQGTRLTVV.

V and J are TRBV24-1 and TRBJ2-1, with 7 bases lining up with TRBD1. Germline CDR1 and CDR2: KGHDR and SFDVKD. There are 14 residues in the CDR3. V gave up 2 bases and J gave up 14 bases; unmatched junction bases: 11. In DNA form, the CDR3 reads TGTGCCACCAGTGATTCGAGAACACAGGGGAATGAGTTCTTC. Translation gives CATSDSRTQGNEFF.

This chain uses TRBV9 with TRBJ2-7, with D possibly matching TRBD2 (6 bases). CDR1 is SGDLS and CDR2 is YYNGEE in the germline V gene. The CDR3 length is 14 residues. V lost 0 bases and J lost 7, with 14 bases in between. CDR3 region: CASSVAGSRGEQYF. The CDR3 DNA is TGTGCCAGCAGCGTAGCAGGCAGCCGGGGGGAGCAGTACTTC.

There are a few counts of this clone. V and J are TRBV25-1 and TRBJ2-1, with 8 bases matching TRBD2. Trimming took 4 bases from V and 5 from J; bases not matched to a gene: 7. Germline CDR1 is MGHDK and CDR2 is SYGVNS. The CDR3 has 15 amino acids. CDR3 loop: CASSVLAGRDNEQFF. The CDR3 DNA follows: TGTGCCAGCAGTGTCTTAGCGGGACGTGACAATGAGCAGTTCTTC.

This clone was seen a handful of times. V and J are TRBV10-3 and TRBJ2-7; TRBD1 matches at 7 bases. This CDR3 spans 15 amino acids. The germline V gene has CDR1 ENHRY and CDR2 SYGVKD. The trim removed 10 bases at V and 2 bases at J, leaving 14 bases unmatched. CDR3 bases: TGTGCCACCTTTAACACAGGGGTTGGGGCCTACGAGCAGTACTTC. It encodes CATFNTGVGAYEQYF.

The rearrangement uses TRBV3-1 (or the pseudogene TRBV3-2) and TRBJ1-1, with 8 bases that match TRBD1. CDR3 length equals 15 residues. With 4 bases clipped from V and 2 bases from J, the junction kept 6 bases outside the gene matches. From germline, CDR1 is LGHDT and CDR2 YNNKEL (reference sequence). CDR3 protein: CASSRTGGFNTEAFF. The CDR3 nucleotides read TGTGCCAGCAGCCGTACAGGGGGTTTTAACACTGAAGCTTTCTTT.

The chain is built from TRBV3-1 (or the pseudogene TRBV3-2) and TRBJ1-2; TRBD1 aligns across 8 bases. The V and J ends lost 2 bases and 7 bases, in that order; junction bases with no gene match: 6. The CDR3 sequence is 14 residues long. CDR1 is LGHDT, CDR2 YNNKEL, per germline (reference sequence). CDR3 DNA: TGTGCCAGCAGCCAACAGACAGGGGCCGGTGGCTACACCTTC. Protein sequence: CASSQQTGAGGYTF.

This clone is a singleton in its sample. V gene TRBV5-1 combines with J gene TRBJ1-2; D remains unclear. The CDR3 totals 15 residues. Trimming removed 3 bases at V and 0 bases at J, with 12 bases between. CDR1 is SGHRS and CDR2 is YFSETQ in the germline V gene. CDR3 sequence: CASSSSPDTNYGYTF. Here the CDR3 DNA reads TGCGCCAGCAGCTCCTCCCCAGACACTAACTATGGCTACACCTTC.

The rearrangement joins TRBV10-3 to TRBJ2-5, with D possibly matching TRBD1 (6 bases). Germline V gene sequence: CDR1 ENHRY, CDR2 SYGVKD. With 4 bases removed from V and 4 bases from J, the gap between germline ends came to 10 bases. CDR3 length: 13 residues. CDR3 amino acids: CAISGSGVETQYF. As DNA, the CDR3 is TGTGCCATCAGTGGATCAGGGGTAGAGACCCAGTACTTC.

The genes are TRBV19 and TRBJ1-3, with 8 bases matching TRBD1. After removal of 3 bases from V and 3 bases from J, the junction contained 13 bases not matched to a gene. This CDR3 has 18 amino acids. Germline values: CDR1 LNHDA, CDR2 SQIVND (reference sequence). Written as DNA, the CDR3 is TGTGCCAGTAGTATCCCGCCAGGACAGGGTGGCTTTGGAAACACCATATATTTT. Translating gives CASSIPPGQGGFGNTIYF.

The chain has TRBV5-1 and TRBJ2-3, with 8 bases identical to TRBD2. V dropped 4 bases and J dropped 4; count of bases not matched to a gene: 8. Germline V gene lookup returns CDR1 SGHRS and CDR2 YFSETQ. The CDR3 contains 15 residues. CDR3 DNA sequence: TGCGCCAGCAGCCTAGGGACTAGTTCAGCAGATACGCAGTATTTT. Residues: CASSLGTSSADTQYF.

For this clone: Other DNA sequences in this specimen translate into the identical CDR3. The chain recombines TRBV6-5 with TRBJ1-4; TRBD1 matches at 9 bases. Germline V CDR1 and CDR2: MNHEY, SVGAGI. J was trimmed by 0 bases and V by 5 bases; bases with no gene match: 1. This CDR3 is 15 amino acids long. The CDR3 loop is CASSRQGATNEKLFF. The DNA for the CDR3 is TGTGCCAGCAGTAGACAGGGGGCAACTAATGAAAAACTGTTTTTT.

The chain joins TRBV5-1 to TRBJ2-7, with D unresolved. The CDR3 is 13 residues long. The ends were cut back, 4 bases at V and 3 bases at J, with 11 bases in the middle. Germline V CDR1 and CDR2: SGHRS, YFSETQ. The CDR3 region is CASSPNTGYEQYF. Here the CDR3 DNA reads TGCGCCAGCAGCCCCAATACCGGCTACGAGCAGTACTTC. Together with reference TRBV5-1 and TRBJ2-7, the CDR3 gives the full variable domain: KAGVTQTPRYLIKTRGQQVTLSCSPISGHRSVSWYQQTPGQGLQFLFEYFSETQRNKGNFPGRFSGRQFSNSRSEMNVSTLELGDSALYLCASSPNTGYEQYFGPGTRLTVT.

In DNA form, the CDR3 reads TGTGCCAGCAGCCGGGGACAGGGGGCAACTGAAGCTTTCTTT. Its translation is CASSRGQGATEAFF. The V and J genes are TRBV11-2 and TRBJ1-1; 12 bases are a match to TRBD1. Germline CDR1 is SGHAT and CDR2 is FQNNGV. The CDR3 runs to 14 residues. V was pared by 5 bases and J by 5 bases, with 3 bases of the junction left unmatched.

This clone was seen just once. V usage is TRBV18 and J usage is TRBJ2-2, with 10 bases lining up with TRBD1. Per the germline V gene, CDR1 is KGHSH and CDR2 is LQKENI. Losses at the gene ends were 0 bases for V and 4 bases for J; bases not matched to a gene: 8. The length of the CDR3 is 18 residues. The CDR3 protein is CASSPPRPGQGTTGELFF. The CDR3 DNA is TGTGCCAGCTCACCACCGCGTCCGGGACAGGGGACCACCGGGGAGCTGTTTTTT.

CDR3 region: CAWSGSLRDTQYF. The CDR3 coding sequence is TGTGCCTGGAGTGGATCACTTCGGGATACGCAGTATTTT. V is TRBV30 and J is TRBJ2-3; D is uncertain. In germline, CDR1 is GTSNPN, CDR2 SVGIG (reference sequence). V was trimmed by 1 base and J by 6 bases, leaving 11 bases between them. The CDR3 length is 13 residues.

V gene TRBV15 combines with J gene TRBJ1-5; D may be TRBD1 (6 bases). CDR1 is LNHNV, CDR2 YYDKDF, per germline (reference sequence). The V end lost 0 bases, the J end lost 6 bases, and 12 bases lay between the germline ends. The CDR3 contains 15 residues. CDR3 sequence (DNA): TGTGCCACCAGCAGAGAGGGGGGGGCTGGTCAGCCCCAGCATTTT. It translates to CATSREGGAGQPQHF.

The chain is built from TRBV5-6 and TRBJ1-1, with a possible D match to TRBD1 (5 bases). Looked up from germline, CDR1 is SGHDT and CDR2 is YYEEEE. CDR3 size: 12 residues. The V gene lost 4 bases and the J gene lost 10 bases, with 14 bases spanning the gap. The CDR3 loop reads CASSPKGIGAFF. For the CDR3, the DNA is TGTGCCAGCAGCCCGAAGGGGATTGGAGCTTTCTTT.

The chain couples TRBV7-9 to TRBJ2-7; possible D gene TRBD1, 6 bases. Germline CDR1 and CDR2: SEHNR and FQNEAQ (reference sequence). V lost 4 bases and J 7 bases, leaving 14 bases between the germline ends. This CDR3 is built from 13 residues. DNA for the CDR3: TGTGCCAGCAGCTCACCGGGACATGGGGAGCAGTACGTC. It yields the protein CASSSPGHGEQYV.

The chain employs TRBV20-1 and TRBJ2-1, with a weak D call TRBD2 (5 bases). Germline V gene sequence: CDR1 DFQATT, CDR2 SNEGSKA (reference sequence). V gave up 6 bases and J gave up 9 bases, with 12 bases separating them. The CDR3 covers 11 residues. The chain's CDR3 is CSAPGFGEQFF. DNA for the CDR3: TGCAGTGCCCCGGGGTTTGGTGAGCAGTTCTTC.

The chain combines TRBV6-5 with TRBJ1-3; D possibly corresponds to TRBD1 (5 bases). V lost 6 bases and J 7 bases, leaving 13 bases between the germline ends. CDR1 and CDR2 (germline): MNHEY, SVGAGI. This CDR3 contains 13 residues. CDR3 DNA: TGTGCCAGCAGCCGACAGCGTCCTAACACCATATATTTT. As protein: CASSRQRPNTIYF.

The V and J genes are TRBV18 and TRBJ2-5; 9 positions match TRBD2. The ends lost 2 bases at V and 2 bases at J; junction bases unmatched: 6. The germline CDR1 and CDR2 sequences are KGHSH and LQKENI. CDR3 length: 16 amino acids. Here the CDR3 reads CASSPFSGGLQETQYF. CDR3 nucleotide sequence: TGTGCCAGCTCACCATTTAGCGGGGGACTACAAGAGACCCAGTACTTC.

In DNA, the CDR3 is TGTGCCAGCAGTGATACGGACACGAACACCGGGGAGCTGTTTTTT. Protein: CASSDTDTNTGELFF. V and J are TRBV28 and TRBJ2-2, with a possible D match to TRBD1 (5 bases). The CDR3 contains 15 residues. Trimming took off 5 bases at V and 0 bases at J, with 10 bases between the two ends. Germline V CDR1 and CDR2: MDHEN, SYDVKM. Based on the CDR3 plus reference TRBV28 and TRBJ2-2, the full variable domain is DVKVTQSSRYLVKRTGEKVFLECVQDMDHENMFWYRQDPGLGLRLIYFSYDVKMKEKGDIPEGYSVSREKKERFSLILESASTNQTSMYLCASSDTDTNTGELFFGEGSRLTVL.

V is TRBV5-1 and J is TRBJ1-5; maybe TRBD1 (5 bases). V lost 4 bases to trimming and J lost 2 bases, with 13 bases between them. CDR1 is SGHRS, CDR2 YFSETQ, per germline. The CDR3 has 15 residues. The CDR3 DNA is TGCGCCAGCAGCCCGGTCGGGGGGGGCAATCAGCCCCAGCATTTT. Its protein is CASSPVGGGNQPQHF.

The J gene is TRBJ1-1, the V gene TRBV7-2, with 7 bases that match TRBD1. V was pared by 5 bases and J by 5 bases, with 5 bases of the junction left unmatched. Germline V gives CDR1 SGHTA, CDR2 FQGNSA. The CDR3 sequence is 13 residues long. CDR3 sequence: CASSPRTGTEAFF. In DNA, the CDR3 is TGTGCCAGCAGCCCCCGGACAGGTACTGAAGCTTTCTTT.

V usage is TRBV7-9 and J usage is TRBJ1-1; D might be TRBD1 (6 bases). Germline CDR1 reads SEHNR; CDR2 reads FQNEAQ (reference sequence). Trimming took off 9 bases at V and 4 bases at J, with 12 bases between the two ends. The CDR3 sequence is 12 residues long. CDR3 amino acids: CASLTRGTEAFF. As DNA, the CDR3 is TGTGCCAGTCTGACCAGGGGCACTGAAGCTTTCTTT.

This chain links TRBV2 with TRBJ2-1, with a weak D call TRBD1 (6 bases). CDR1 and CDR2 (germline): SNHLY, FYNNEI. CDR3 length: 11 amino acids. Trimming cost V 3 bases and J 11 bases, with 8 bases left between them. The CDR3 bases are TGTGCCAGCAGTGACCGGGACAAGCAGTTCTTC. This encodes CASSDRDKQFF.

This chain joins TRBV7-8 and TRBJ2-2; 12 nucleotides match TRBD2. V shed 1 base, J shed 1 base, and the junction held 1 base outside the gene matches. The CDR3 has 17 amino acids. Germline lookup yields CDR1 SGHVS and CDR2 FQNEAQ. The DNA of the CDR3 is TGTGCCAGCAGCTTAGGGGGACTAGCGGGGAACACCGGGGAGCTGTTTTTT. This encodes CASSLGGLAGNTGELFF.

The chain carries TRBV11-2 and TRBJ2-2; a possible D gene is TRBD1 (8 bases). This CDR3 comprises 16 residues. Germline assignment: CDR1 SGHAT and CDR2 FQNNGV. V lost 5 bases and J lost 4, with 17 bases in between. The CDR3 here is CASSRGAGGLTGELFF. The CDR3 DNA reads TGTGCCAGCAGCCGGGGGGCAGGGGGCCTCACCGGGGAGCTGTTTTTT.

This chain joins TRBV6-2 or TRBV6-3 and TRBJ2-7, with D hard to call. CDR1 is MNHEY, CDR2 SVGEGT, per germline. V was pared by 4 bases and J by 4 bases, with 5 bases between. The CDR3 sequence is 11 residues long. The CDR3 bases are TGTGCCAGCAGTTCTCAGTACGAGCAGTACTTC. Its translation is CASSSQYEQYF.